These 24 T cell receptor beta chains originate from one sample sequenced in a study of blood T cells in healthy people across ages (dated by TCRdb to 2013 to 2016). Library preparation employed 5' RACE. Sequencing instrument: Illumina HiSeq 2500. A second PCR of roughly 6 to 12 cycles was run with a J-beta primer mix and a sample-barcoded 5' primer. TCRdb passed the public sequencing reads through fastp at Q25 and MiXCR, retaining productive beta sequences. Each record represents a unique CDR3 protein, reported with the most common genes and DNA among its rows. The sample profile shows around 1,000,000 distinct CDR3 sequences; approximately 26% of them were found once. The ten largest clonotypes hold 0.65% to 0.95% of the sample. The sample was also reused in another study, on T cells of mothers and their children.

What was sequenced was blood. The receptors derive from a girl under 10 years old in good health.

There are a few counts of this clonotype. The chain is built from TRBV9 and TRBJ2-4; 10 bases match TRBD1. Germline trimming cut 4 bases from V and 1 base from J; bases unmatched to any gene: 8. Germline V CDR1 and CDR2: SGDLS, YYNGEE. The CDR3 contains 17 residues. CDR3 sequence reads: CASSSPRDRGAKNIQYF. The CDR3 DNA reads as TGTGCCAGCAGCAGCCCCCGGGACAGGGGTGCCAAAAACATTCAGTACTTC.

The table lists this clonotype with a few counts. The chain links TRBV24-1 to TRBJ1-2; the D gene is possibly TRBD1 (6 bases). V lost 5 bases and J 3 bases, leaving 18 bases between the germline ends. The CDR3 runs to 16 residues. CDR1 KGHDR and CDR2 SFDVKD come from the germline V gene. CDR3 sequence reads: CATSGSRGGRDYGYTF. The CDR3 DNA is TGTGCCACCAGTGGGTCGAGAGGGGGGCGTGACTATGGCTACACCTTC.

Notes on this clonotype: Sequence at one end of the junction differs from germline and may be a read error. The chain carries TRBV7-9 and TRBJ2-2; tentatively, D is TRBD2 (6 bases). The CDR3 has 12 residues. Per germline, CDR1 SEHNR and CDR2 FQNEAQ (reference sequence). The CDR3: CASSLFGGELSF. CDR3 DNA: TGTGCCAGCAGCTTATTTGGCGGGGAGCTGTCCTTT.

The rearrangement joins TRBV7-8 to TRBJ1-4; weak D call: TRBD1 (5 bases). Germline V gene sequence: CDR1 SGHVS, CDR2 FQNEAQ. The CDR3 loop spans 15 amino acids. V lost 1 base, J lost 3 bases, and 9 bases lay in between. The CDR3 sequence: CASSLVGTSNEKLFF. In DNA, the CDR3 is TGTGCCAGCAGCTTAGTAGGGACCTCTAATGAAAAACTGTTTTTT.

This clonotype was picked up a small number of times. The chain links TRBV29-1 to TRBJ1-1; no clear D gene. Germline lookup yields CDR1 SQVTM and CDR2 ANQGSEA. Trimming cost V 5 bases and J 7 bases, with 11 bases left between them. The CDR3 has 11 residues. Here the CDR3 DNA reads TGCAGCGTTCGACCGACGAATGAAGCTTTCTTT. It encodes CSVRPTNEAFF.

This clonotype has just a few counts. V usage is TRBV29-1 and J usage is TRBJ2-5; 7 positions match TRBD1. The CDR3 has 14 residues. Germline CDR1 and CDR2: SQVTM and ANQGSEA. V lost 4 bases and J lost 5; bases outside the gene matches: 10. In DNA, the CDR3 is TGCAGCGTTGGCTGGCAGGGGGTCGGGGAGACCCAGTACTTC. It yields the protein CSVGWQGVGETQYF.

This clonotype was counted a few times. This chain connects TRBV29-1 to TRBJ2-7; D not resolved. The CDR3 is 13 residues long. The V end was cut by 4 bases, the J end by 0 bases, with 10 bases between. From germline, CDR1 is SQVTM and CDR2 ANQGSEA. CDR3 protein: CSVVDGSSYEQYF. The CDR3 nucleotides read TGCAGCGTTGTCGACGGTAGCTCCTACGAGCAGTACTTC.

V is TRBV7-8 and J is TRBJ2-7; 13 nucleotides line up with TRBD2. J was trimmed by 5 bases and V by 3 bases; bases with no gene match: 13. Germline V gene data show CDR1 as SGHVS and CDR2 as FQNEAQ. The CDR3 has 18 residues. CDR3 coding DNA: TGTGCCAGCAGCTTCCGGACTAGCGGGGGAGCAAACCTACACGAGCAGTACTTC. Translated, it gives CASSFRTSGGANLHEQYF.

CDR3 sequence: CASSLSQSSGNTIYF. DNA of the CDR3: TGTGCCAGCAGTTTATCACAGTCCTCTGGAAACACCATATATTTT. The chain combines TRBV28 with TRBJ1-3; the D is unclear. This CDR3 has 15 amino acids. Trimming stripped 1 base from V and 0 bases from J, with 7 bases between. Germline CDR1 MDHEN, CDR2 SYDVKM.

This clonotype occurred a few times. This chain connects TRBV20-1 to TRBJ2-7; D is ambiguous. CDR3 length: 12 residues. V gave up 3 bases and J gave up 3 bases, with 9 bases separating them. In germline, CDR1 is DFQATT, CDR2 SNEGSKA (reference sequence). DNA of the CDR3: TGCAGTGCTAGCCCCGGTTACTACGAGCAGTACTTC. Translating it yields CSASPGYYEQYF.

The chain carries TRBV19 and TRBJ2-7; TRBD2 might be the D (6 bases). This CDR3 comprises 15 residues. The germline V and J ends were trimmed by 5 bases and 2 bases, with 16 bases remaining between them. Per germline, CDR1 LNHDA and CDR2 SQIVND (reference sequence). The CDR3 region has the DNA TGTGCCAGTAGTGGTGGGACTGTTTTGCCCTACGAGCAGTACTTC. Its protein is CASSGGTVLPYEQYF.

This clonotype was counted only a few times. The CDR3 loop reads CSVVTDLVWYF. As DNA, the CDR3 is TGCAGCGTTGTGACCGACCTAGTTTGGTACTTC. V and J are TRBV29-1 and TRBJ2-5; no clear D gene. The CDR3 runs 11 residues. V was cut by 4 bases and J by 13 bases, with 16 bases left in between. Germline CDR1 reads SQVTM; CDR2 reads ANQGSEA.

There are a few counts of this clonotype. The chain couples TRBV7-2 to TRBJ2-1; D is tentatively TRBD1 or TRBD2 (5 bases each). V was clipped by 5 bases and J by 7 bases, with 24 bases between them. Germline V lookup: CDR1 SGHTA, CDR2 FQGNSA. The CDR3 length is 17 residues. In nucleotides, the CDR3 is TGTGCCAGCAGCCTGCTTCGGGGCGGAAATGTTGAGAATGAGCAGTTCTTC. This encodes CASSLLRGGNVENEQFF.

This clonotype showed up just a few times. The rearrangement links TRBV19 to TRBJ2-5; a weak D match, TRBD1 (6 bases). The better agreement between TRBJ2-7 and the DNA end casts doubt on the J call. The CDR3 consists of 18 residues. Germline values: CDR1 LNHDA, CDR2 SQIVND (reference sequence). The CDR3 protein is CASSMYFGGKRGNYEQYF. CDR3 bases: TGTGCCAGTAGTATGTATTTCGGTGGGAAAAGGGGGAACTACGAGCAGTACTTC.

The V gene is TRBV6-1, the J gene TRBJ2-5, with 7 positions matching TRBD2. V was clipped by 7 bases and J by 3 bases; unmatched bases: 11. CDR3 size: 15 residues. CDR1 MNHNS and CDR2 SASEGT come from the germline V gene. CDR3 residues: CASTNAAGPKETQYF. The CDR3 bases are TGTGCCAGCACCAATGCAGCGGGGCCGAAAGAGACCCAGTACTTC.

This clonotype was found a few times. The chain uses TRBV6-5 and TRBJ1-2; a possible D gene is TRBD1 (5 bases). CDR3 length equals 12 residues. Germline V gene sequence: CDR1 MNHEY, CDR2 SVGAGI. The V end was cut by 8 bases, the J end by 6 bases, with 13 bases between. The CDR3 sequence is CASFHSRDGYTF. Written as DNA, the CDR3 is TGTGCCAGCTTTCATTCCAGGGATGGCTACACCTTC.

The chain has TRBV4-2 and TRBJ2-7, with D perhaps matching TRBD1 (5 bases). Germline loops: CDR1 LGHNA, CDR2 YNFKEQ. CDR3 length: 15 amino acids. Trimming took 1 base from V and 2 from J, leaving 12 bases between them. The CDR3 DNA follows: TGTGCCAGCAGCCAAGTAGGGGCGAGCGCCTACGAGCAGTACTTC. Protein sequence: CASSQVGASAYEQYF.

This sequence joins TRBV4-3 and TRBJ1-5; weak D call: TRBD1 (5 bases). CDR3 size: 14 residues. V gave up 1 base and J gave up 5 bases, with 9 bases separating them. CDR1 is LGHNA, CDR2 YSLEER, per germline. The CDR3 DNA follows: TGCGCCAGCAGCCAAGGGTTGGGGCATCAGCCCCAGCATTTT. As protein: CASSQGLGHQPQHF.

There are a few counts of this clonotype. The J gene is TRBJ2-5, the V gene TRBV6-5, with 10 bases that match TRBD2. The trim removed 2 bases at V and 5 bases at J, leaving 14 bases unmatched. The CDR3 consists of 18 residues. CDR1 and CDR2 (germline): MNHEY, SVGAGI. CDR3 nucleotide sequence: TGTGCCAGCAGTTACGGCCGGGGTAGCGGGAGGAGGGCGGAGACCCAGTACTTC. Translation: CASSYGRGSGRRAETQYF.

This clonotype occurred a few times. The V and J genes are TRBV20-1 and TRBJ2-2; no clear D gene. V was pared by 3 bases and J by 5 bases, with 10 bases between. Germline values: CDR1 DFQATT, CDR2 SNEGSKA (reference sequence). This CDR3 is 13 amino acids long. CDR3 sequence reads: CSARRLSTGELFF. The CDR3 region has the DNA TGCAGTGCTAGGAGGCTAAGTACCGGGGAGCTGTTTTTT.

V is TRBV19 and J is TRBJ2-7; D may correspond to TRBD1 or TRBD2 (5 bases each). V was clipped by 3 bases and J by 2 bases, with 11 bases between them. The CDR3 has 14 amino acids. Germline loops: CDR1 LNHDA, CDR2 SQIVND (reference sequence). The CDR3 DNA reads as TGTGCCAGTAGTATCCGGGACGGACCCTACGAGCAGTACTTC. Translation: CASSIRDGPYEQYF.

This clonotype was detected once. The chain's CDR3 is CASTIAAGETQYF. In nucleotides, the CDR3 is TGTGCCAGCACCATTGCCGCTGGGGAGACCCAGTACTTC. The chain is built from TRBV27 and TRBJ2-5; D call uncertain. The V gene lost 7 bases and the J gene lost 5 bases, with 14 bases spanning the gap. The CDR3 is made up of 13 amino acids. Germline loops: CDR1 MNHEY, CDR2 SMNVEV (reference sequence).

The gene calls are TRBV11-2 and TRBJ2-2; D remains unclear. V dropped 0 bases and J dropped 5 bases, with 10 bases sitting between them. The CDR3 sequence is 15 residues long. The germline CDR1 and CDR2 sequences are SGHAT and FQNNGV. CDR3: CASSLEAKGTGELFF. In nucleotides, the CDR3 is TGTGCCAGCAGCTTAGAGGCGAAGGGTACCGGGGAGCTGTTTTTT.

The chain employs TRBV10-3 and TRBJ2-1; 10 bases fit TRBD2. CDR3 length: 13 amino acids. V lost 8 bases, J lost 8 bases, and 6 bases stayed unmatched. CDR1 ENHRY and CDR2 SYGVKD come from the germline V gene. CDR3 region: CAIGLGLADEQFF. Here the CDR3 DNA reads TGTGCCATCGGGCTAGGACTAGCGGATGAGCAGTTCTTC.